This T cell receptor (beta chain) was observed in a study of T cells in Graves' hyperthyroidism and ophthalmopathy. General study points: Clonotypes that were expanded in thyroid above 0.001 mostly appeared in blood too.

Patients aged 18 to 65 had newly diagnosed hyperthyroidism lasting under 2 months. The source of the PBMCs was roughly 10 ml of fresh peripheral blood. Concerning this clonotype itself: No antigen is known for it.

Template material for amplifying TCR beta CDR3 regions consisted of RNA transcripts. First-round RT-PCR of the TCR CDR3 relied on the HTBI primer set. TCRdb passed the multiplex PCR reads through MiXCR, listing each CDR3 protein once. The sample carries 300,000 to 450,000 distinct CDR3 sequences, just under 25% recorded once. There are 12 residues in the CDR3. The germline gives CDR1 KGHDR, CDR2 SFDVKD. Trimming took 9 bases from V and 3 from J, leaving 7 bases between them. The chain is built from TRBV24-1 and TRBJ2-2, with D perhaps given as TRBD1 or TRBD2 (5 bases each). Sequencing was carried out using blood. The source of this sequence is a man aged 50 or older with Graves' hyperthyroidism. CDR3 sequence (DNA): TGTGCCACCCGAGGGGACACCGGGGAGCTGTTTTTT. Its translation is CATRGDTGELFF.